The next 14 T cell receptor beta chains were all read from a single sample in a study of blood T cell repertoires in COVID-19. Assay used: immunoSEQ multiplex PCR; TCRdb lists only in-frame clones, some missing. The sample comprises roughly 500,000 clones, roughly 89% of which are singletons, and roughly 1% rests with the top ten. Material: peripheral blood. The receptors stem from a man aged 18 to 30 with COVID-19, enrolled during active disease.

V is TRBV5-4 and J is TRBJ1-1, with D unclear. Looked up from germline, CDR1 is SGHNT and CDR2 is YYREEE (reference sequence). Deletions cut 0 bases from V and 1 base from J, with 7 bases between. This CDR3 spans 14 amino acids. The CDR3 coding sequence is TGTGCCAGCAGCTTGGTAGCCGCGAACACTGAAGCTTTCTTT. Translating gives CASSLVAANTEAFF.

The chain uses TRBV12-3 or TRBV12-4 and TRBJ2-7, with D possibly TRBD2 on 5 matching bases. With 4 bases removed from V and 4 bases from J, the gap between germline ends came to 11 bases. This CDR3 region has 13 residues. DNA of the CDR3: TGTGCCAGCAGTTCTAGCAGAGAGTACGAGCAGTACTTC. Protein: CASSSSREYEQYF.

A single count supports this clone. This chain links TRBV5-4 with TRBJ2-3, with 15 positions matching TRBD2. The CDR3 contains 16 residues. The junction had 4 bases not matched to a gene; V was cut back by 4 bases and J by 4 bases. Germline lookup yields CDR1 SGHNT and CDR2 YYREEE (reference sequence). This chain's CDR3 is CASSRTSGRVSDTQYF. The DNA for the CDR3 is TGTGCCAGCAGCAGGACTAGCGGGAGGGTGTCAGATACGCAGTATTTT.

This clone turned up a few times. V usage is TRBV3-1 (or the pseudogene TRBV3-2) and J usage is TRBJ2-2, with TRBD1 identical over 11 bases. V shed 2 bases and J 6 bases; nucleotides not matched to a gene: 5. Germline-derived CDR1 and CDR2 are LGHDT and YNNKEL (reference sequence). The CDR3 loop spans 16 amino acids. The DNA of the CDR3 is TGTGCCAGCAGCCAAAGTGGGGGACAGGGGGCCGGGGAGCTGTTTTTT. It codes for CASSQSGGQGAGELFF.

The CDR3, as DNA: TGCGCCAGCAGCACTTCCGGGACTCTGAATGAAAAACTGTTTTTT. Translation: CASSTSGTLNEKLFF. V gene TRBV5-1 combines with J gene TRBJ1-4; perhaps TRBD1 as D (5 bases). The CDR3 has 15 amino acids. V lost 4 bases, J lost 5 bases, and 15 bases lay in between. CDR1 is SGHRS and CDR2 is YFSETQ in the germline V gene.

The CDR3 region has the DNA TGTGCCAGCAGCTTATCAGCGGACAGGGGTCTGTTCGGGGCCAACGTCCTGACTTTC. This codes for CASSLSADRGLFGANVLTF. The chain uses TRBV7-9 and TRBJ2-6; 9 bases align to TRBD1. Trimming removed 2 bases from V and 4 bases from J; junction bases left unmatched: 12. The germline gives CDR1 SEHNR, CDR2 FQNEAQ (reference sequence). The CDR3 sequence is 19 residues long.

This clone was recorded only once. The rearrangement links TRBV18 to TRBJ1-1; 7 bases match TRBD1. Per germline, CDR1 KGHSH and CDR2 LQKENI. CDR3 length: 14 residues. V gave up 1 base and J gave up 4 bases; unmatched junction bases: 3. The CDR3, as DNA: TGTGCCAGCTCACCACGGGACAGAGGCACTGAAGCTTTCTTT. Protein: CASSPRDRGTEAFF.

J is TRBJ1-5 and V is TRBV15, with a weak D call TRBD1 (5 bases). Trimming took 3 bases from V and 2 from J, leaving 8 bases between them. In germline, CDR1 is LNHNV, CDR2 YYDKDF (reference sequence). There are 14 residues in the CDR3. This CDR3 reads CATSSRVGNQPQHF. The CDR3, as DNA: TGTGCCACCAGCAGCAGGGTGGGCAATCAGCCCCAGCATTTT.

A single count supports this clone. V gene TRBV14 combines with J gene TRBJ2-1; D gene ambiguous. Germline values: CDR1 SGHDN, CDR2 FVKESK. Trimming took off 0 bases at V and 6 bases at J, with 15 bases between the two ends. CDR3 length: 16 amino acids. In nucleotides, the CDR3 is TGTGCCAGCAGCCAAGATCTAAACCCCGTGATCAATGAGCAGTTCTTC. Translation: CASSQDLNPVINEQFF.

In DNA, the CDR3 is TGTGCCTGGAGTGTAGTACGGGGCTCCTACAATGAGCAGTTCTTC. The encoded protein is CAWSVVRGSYNEQFF. The chain is built from TRBV30 and TRBJ2-1, with TRBD2 as a possible D gene (5 bases). Per the germline V gene, CDR1 is GTSNPN and CDR2 is SVGIG (reference sequence). This CDR3 comprises 15 residues. The V gene lost 0 bases and the J gene lost 0 bases, with 9 bases spanning the gap.

The rearrangement joins TRBV27 to TRBJ2-1, with 7 bases aligning to TRBD1. CDR1 is MNHEY, CDR2 SMNVEV, per germline (reference sequence). CDR3 length: 14 residues. The V and J ends lost 7 bases and 7 bases, in that order; junction bases with no gene match: 10. CDR3 nucleotides: TGTGCCAGCACCGACGTGACAGGGCGTAATGAGCAGTTCTTC. Translating gives CASTDVTGRNEQFF.

The genes are TRBV6-5 and TRBJ2-4; a weak D match, TRBD2 (7 bases). The CDR3 is made up of 15 amino acids. From germline, CDR1 is MNHEY and CDR2 SVGAGI. V lost 8 bases and J lost 3, with 17 bases in between. CDR3 residues: CASGTTGTLKNIQYF. In DNA form, the CDR3 reads TGTGCCAGCGGGACTACCGGGACACTCAAAAACATTCAGTACTTC.

The chain recombines TRBV5-5 with TRBJ2-1, with unresolved D. The germline gives CDR1 SGHKS, CDR2 YYEKEE (reference sequence). Deletions cut 0 bases from V and 3 bases from J, with 10 bases between. The CDR3 is made up of 15 amino acids. The CDR3 coding sequence is TGTGCCAGCAGCTTGGGGCCAGGTAACTACAATGAGCAGTTCTTC. Its protein product is CASSLGPGNYNEQFF. Drawing the rest from reference TRBV5-5 and TRBJ2-1, the complete variable domain is DAGVTQSPTHLIKTRGQQVTLRCSPISGHKSVSWYQQVLGQGPQFIFQYYEKEERGRGNFPDRFSARQFPNYSSELNVNALLLGDSALYLCASSLGPGNYNEQFFGPGTRLTVL.

V usage is TRBV4-2 and J usage is TRBJ2-1; D is perhaps TRBD2 (5 bases). Between the trimmed V and J ends, which lost 6 bases and 0 bases, there was a span of 9 bases. The CDR3 is 14 residues long. CDR1 and CDR2 from the germline V gene are LGHNA and YNFKEQ. CDR3 amino acids: CASSTSGSYNEQFF. The CDR3 coding sequence is TGTGCCAGCAGTACGAGCGGCTCCTACAATGAGCAGTTCTTC.